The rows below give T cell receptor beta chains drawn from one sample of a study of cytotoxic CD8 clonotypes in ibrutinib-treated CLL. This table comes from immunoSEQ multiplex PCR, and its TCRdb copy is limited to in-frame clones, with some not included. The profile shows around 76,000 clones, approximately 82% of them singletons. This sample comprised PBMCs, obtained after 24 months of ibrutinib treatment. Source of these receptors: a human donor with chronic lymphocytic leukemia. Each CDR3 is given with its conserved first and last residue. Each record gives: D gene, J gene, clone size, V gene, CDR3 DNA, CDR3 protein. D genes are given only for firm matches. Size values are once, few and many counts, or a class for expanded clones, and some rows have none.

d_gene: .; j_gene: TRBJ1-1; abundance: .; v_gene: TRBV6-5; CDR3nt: TGTGCCAGCAGGAGACCGGGACAAGGGAACACTGAAGCTTTCTTT; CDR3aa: CASRRPGQGNTEAFF
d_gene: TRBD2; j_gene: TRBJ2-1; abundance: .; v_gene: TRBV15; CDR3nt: TGTGCCACCAGCAGTGGAAGCGGGAGAGGGAAAAATGAGCAGTTCTTC; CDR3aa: CATSSGSGRGKNEQFF
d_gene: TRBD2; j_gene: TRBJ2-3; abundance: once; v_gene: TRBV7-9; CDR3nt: TGTGCCAGCAGCCGGGGGACTAGCGGGGATAGCACAGATACGCAGTATTTT; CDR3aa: CASSRGTSGDSTDTQYF
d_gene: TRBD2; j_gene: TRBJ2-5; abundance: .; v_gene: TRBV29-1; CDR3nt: TGCAGCTCACTCGGGGCGGGAGAAGAGACCCAGTACTTC; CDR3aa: CSSLGAGEETQYF
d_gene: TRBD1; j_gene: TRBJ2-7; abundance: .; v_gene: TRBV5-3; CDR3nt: TGTGCCAGAAGCTTGGGTTTCCGGACAGGGGAGTCTGAGGTCTGGGAGCAGTACTTC; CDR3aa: CARSLGFRTGESEVWEQYF
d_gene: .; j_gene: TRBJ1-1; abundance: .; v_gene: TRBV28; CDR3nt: TGTGCCAGCAGGAGGGGTGGTGAAGCTTTCTTT; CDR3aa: CASRRGGEAFF
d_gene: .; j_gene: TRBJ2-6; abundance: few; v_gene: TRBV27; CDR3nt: TGTGCCAGCAGTTTATACGCGGGCTCTGGGGCCAACGTCCTGACTTTC; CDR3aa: CASSLYAGSGANVLTF
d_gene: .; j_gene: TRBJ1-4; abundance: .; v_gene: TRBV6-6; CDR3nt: TGTGCCAGCAGTTACGGGGGGGGTGAAAAACTGTTTTTT; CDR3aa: CASSYGGGEKLFF
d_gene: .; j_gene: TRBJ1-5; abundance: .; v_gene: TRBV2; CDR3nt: TGTGCCAGCACCCAGGGCCAGGGTCAGCCCCAGCATTTT; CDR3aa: CASTQGQGQPQHF
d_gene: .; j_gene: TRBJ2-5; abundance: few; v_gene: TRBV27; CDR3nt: TGTGCCAGCAGTTCCCCGGCCCAGACCCAGTACTTC; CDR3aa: CASSSPAQTQYF
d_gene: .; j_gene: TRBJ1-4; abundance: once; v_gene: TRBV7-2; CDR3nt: TGTGCCAGCAGCTTAGAGGGGAGGGTCAGCGAAAAACTGTTTTTT; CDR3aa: CASSLEGRVSEKLFF
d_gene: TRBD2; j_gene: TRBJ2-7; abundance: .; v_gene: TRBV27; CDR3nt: TGTGCCAGCAGTCATATGACTAGCGGGCCGAGCTCCTACGAGCAGTACTTC; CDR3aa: CASSHMTSGPSSYEQYF
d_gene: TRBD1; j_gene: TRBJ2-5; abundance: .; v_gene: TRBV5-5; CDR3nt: TGTGCCAGCAGCTTGAGACAGGGGGCGCGGGAGACCCAGTACTTC; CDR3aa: CASSLRQGARETQYF
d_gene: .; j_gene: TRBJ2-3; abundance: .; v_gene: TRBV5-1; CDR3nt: TGCGCCAGCAGTCCGGGGAGCACAGATACGCAGTATTTT; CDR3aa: CASSPGSTDTQYF
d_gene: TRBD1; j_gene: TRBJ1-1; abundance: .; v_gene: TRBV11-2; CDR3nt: TGTGCCAGCAGCCCTTGGACAGGGGGCTTTACTGAAGCTTTCTTT; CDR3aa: CASSPWTGGFTEAFF
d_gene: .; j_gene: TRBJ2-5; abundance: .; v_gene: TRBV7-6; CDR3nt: TGTGCCAGCAGCTTCGAGGGGCTAAGGCTGGAGACCCAGTACTTC; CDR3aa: CASSFEGLRLETQYF
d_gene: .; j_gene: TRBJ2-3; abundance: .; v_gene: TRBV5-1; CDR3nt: TGCGCCAGCAGCTTGGTCTCAGGTGGTGTAGATACGCAGTATTTT; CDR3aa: CASSLVSGGVDTQYF
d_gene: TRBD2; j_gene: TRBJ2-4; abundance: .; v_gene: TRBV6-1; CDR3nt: TGTGCCAGCAGTGAAGCGGGACTAGCAAACATTCAGTACTTC; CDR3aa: CASSEAGLANIQYF
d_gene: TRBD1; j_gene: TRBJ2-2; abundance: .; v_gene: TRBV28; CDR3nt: TGTGCCAGCAGTAACGACAGGGAACGGGACACCGGGGAGCTGTTTTTT; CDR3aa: CASSNDRERDTGELFF
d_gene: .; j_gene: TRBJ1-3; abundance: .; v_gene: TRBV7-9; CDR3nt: TGTGCCAGCAGCACGACCAGGCGCTCTGGAAACACCATATATTTT; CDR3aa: CASSTTRRSGNTIYF
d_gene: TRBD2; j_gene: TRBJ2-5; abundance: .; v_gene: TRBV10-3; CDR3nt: TGTGCCATCTCGGGGAGCGGGACGCGATTGGAGACCCAGTACTTC; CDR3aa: CAISGSGTRLETQYF
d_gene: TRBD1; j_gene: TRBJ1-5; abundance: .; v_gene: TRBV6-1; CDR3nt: TGTGCCAGCAGTGGACAGGGTGTCCATCAGCCCCAGCATTTT; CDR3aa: CASSGQGVHQPQHF
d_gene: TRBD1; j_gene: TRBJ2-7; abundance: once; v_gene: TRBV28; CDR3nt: TGTGCCAGCAGTTCGACAGGGGTGCCTCCCTACGAGCAGTACTTC; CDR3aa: CASSSTGVPPYEQYF
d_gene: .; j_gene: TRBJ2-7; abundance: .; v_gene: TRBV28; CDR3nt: TGTGCCAGCAGTTTAAGGGTTGAACCAACCTACGAGCAGTACTTC; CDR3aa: CASSLRVEPTYEQYF